The 29 T cell receptor beta chains given below trace back to one sample, sequenced in a study of PD-L1 blockade in urothelial cancer. Time point given: pretreatment peripheral blood. The repertoire was sequenced with immunoSEQ multiplex PCR; TCRdb's copy has only in-frame clones and lacks some. Among 85,000 to 95,000 clones listed, around 92% were seen once. The sample here was PBMCs, taken around atezolizumab (anti-PD-L1) treatment. All receptors derive from a woman over 75 with urothelial cancer.

The chain links TRBV5-1 to TRBJ2-6, with TRBD1 identical over 7 bases. The germline CDR1 and CDR2 sequences are SGHRS and YFSETQ. V lost 4 bases and J lost 5; bases outside the gene matches: 6. The CDR3 extends over 15 amino acids. The CDR3 nucleotides read TGCGCCAGCAGCACTGACAGGGCCAGGGCCAACGTCCTGACTTTC. Its translation: CASSTDRARANVLTF. Combining the CDR3 with reference TRBV5-1 and TRBJ2-6 gives the whole variable domain KAGVTQTPRYLIKTRGQQVTLSCSPISGHRSVSWYQQTPGQGLQFLFEYFSETQRNKGNFPGRFSGRQFSNSRSEMNVSTLELGDSALYLCASSTDRARANVLTFGAGSRLTVL.

The genes are TRBV5-4 and TRBJ2-6, with D perhaps TRBD1 (6 bases). Trimming took off 3 bases at V and 3 bases at J, with 13 bases between the two ends. In germline, CDR1 is SGHNT, CDR2 YYREEE (reference sequence). This CDR3 region has 16 residues. CDR3 sequence reads: CASSSERGYGANVLTF. In DNA, the CDR3 is TGTGCCAGCAGCTCCGAAAGGGGGTATGGGGCCAACGTCCTGACTTTC.

The genes are TRBV5-1 and TRBJ1-3, with no clear D. Germline assignment: CDR1 SGHRS and CDR2 YFSETQ. The CDR3 covers 15 residues. Deletions cut 1 base from V and 0 bases from J, with 8 bases between. The DNA for the CDR3 is TGCGCCAGCAGCTTGACTCCGTACTCTGGAAACACCATATATTTT. This codes for CASSLTPYSGNTIYF.

This clone has a handful of counts. Within the sample, other DNA sequences also encode this same CDR3. The chain employs TRBV5-1 and TRBJ2-7; D perhaps matches TRBD1 (6 bases). There are 14 residues in the CDR3. Trimming cost V 4 bases and J 0 bases, with 11 bases left between them. The germline V gene has CDR1 SGHRS and CDR2 YFSETQ. CDR3 loop: CASSPRDTSYEQYF. The DNA of the CDR3 is TGCGCCAGCAGCCCCAGGGACACCTCCTACGAGCAGTACTTC.

V is TRBV29-1 and J is TRBJ2-5; TRBD2 agrees at 9 bases. The CDR3 is 15 amino acids. Looked up from germline, CDR1 is SQVTM and CDR2 is ANQGSEA. With V trimmed by 4 bases and J by 3 bases, 9 bases remained unmatched. The CDR3 reads CSVGGEVAGEETQYF. CDR3 DNA: TGCAGCGTTGGGGGGGAAGTAGCGGGAGAAGAGACCCAGTACTTC.

This chain uses TRBV9 with TRBJ2-3; D call uncertain. With 0 bases removed from V and 4 bases from J, the gap between germline ends came to 9 bases. The CDR3 extends over 14 amino acids. Germline lookup yields CDR1 SGDLS and CDR2 YYNGEE. CDR3 region: CASSVAQRADTQYF. The CDR3 DNA follows: TGTGCCAGCAGCGTAGCTCAACGGGCAGATACGCAGTATTTT.

V usage is TRBV2 and J usage is TRBJ2-5; the D gene is possibly TRBD1 (6 bases). The CDR3 is 15 amino acids. The germline gives CDR1 SNHLY, CDR2 FYNNEI. V shed 7 bases and J shed 5 bases, with 20 bases lying between them. The CDR3: CASNGIGGVFETQYF. The CDR3 DNA reads TGTGCCAGCAACGGGATAGGGGGTGTTTTTGAGACCCAGTACTTC.

The CDR3 sequence: CASSGSGGETQYF. In DNA, the CDR3 is TGCGCCAGCAGTGGATCAGGGGGTGAGACCCAGTACTTC. The genes are TRBV10-1 and TRBJ2-5; 7 bases are a match to TRBD1. The V segment lost 4 bases and the J segment 5 bases; nucleotides outside the gene matches: 4. Germline assignment: CDR1 WNHNN and CDR2 SYGVQD (reference sequence). This CDR3 comprises 13 residues.

This clone was picked up one time. The CDR3 region is CAISERGLASNEQFF. The CDR3 DNA sequence: TGTGCCATCAGTGAAAGGGGACTAGCTTCCAATGAGCAGTTCTTC. This chain connects TRBV10-3 to TRBJ2-1; TRBD2 agrees at 9 bases. Germline lookup yields CDR1 ENHRY and CDR2 SYGVKD. The length of the CDR3 is 15 residues. V lost 3 bases, J lost 6 bases, and 6 bases stayed unmatched.

The V and J genes are TRBV7-2 and TRBJ2-6; 11 nucleotides agree with TRBD2. Looked up from germline, CDR1 is SGHTA and CDR2 is FQGNSA. Trimming cost V 6 bases and J 0 bases; bases outside gene matches: 10. The CDR3 has 19 amino acids. The CDR3 loop is CASRRRTSGFPSGANVLTF. CDR3 bases: TGTGCCAGCAGGCGAAGGACTAGCGGGTTTCCCTCTGGGGCCAACGTCCTGACTTTC.

V gene TRBV19 combines with J gene TRBJ2-7, with 9 bases fitting TRBD1. Germline values: CDR1 LNHDA, CDR2 SQIVND (reference sequence). After removal of 6 bases from V and 6 bases from J, the junction contained 9 bases not matched to a gene. This CDR3 region has 14 residues. The CDR3 is CASRRTGVRSEQYF. The CDR3 DNA reads TGTGCCAGTAGACGGACAGGGGTGAGGAGCGAGCAGTACTTC.

J is TRBJ2-3 and V is TRBV5-1, with 12 bases matching TRBD2. V was pared by 3 bases and J by 0 bases, with 8 bases of the junction left unmatched. CDR3 size: 18 residues. CDR1 and CDR2 (germline): SGHRS, YFSETQ. This CDR3 reads CASSSRTSGATSTDTQYF. CDR3 nucleotides: TGCGCCAGCAGCTCCCGGACTAGCGGGGCTACTAGCACAGATACGCAGTATTTT.

The chain has TRBV7-3 and TRBJ2-1, with 8 nucleotides matching TRBD1. Germline V lookup: CDR1 SGHTA, CDR2 FQGTGA. The V gene end was trimmed by 4 bases and the J gene end by 1 base; junction bases not matched to a gene: 3. This CDR3 has 15 amino acids. The CDR3 nucleotides read TGTGCCAGCAGCTCCGGACAGGGATCCTACAATGAGCAGTTCTTC. It specifies CASSSGQGSYNEQFF. Using reference TRBV7-3 and TRBJ2-1 for the parts outside the CDR3, the full variable domain is GAGVSQTPSNKVTEKGKYVELRCDPISGHTALYWYRQSLGQGPEFLIYFQGTGAADDSGLPNDRFFAVRPEGSVSTLKIQRTERGDSAVYLCASSSGQGSYNEQFFGPGTRLTVL.

The chain is built from TRBV6-1 and TRBJ2-3; no definite D call. This CDR3 region has 12 residues. V shed 5 bases and J shed 3 bases, with 6 bases lying between them. CDR1 is MNHNS, CDR2 SASEGT, per germline. This CDR3 is CASSQRTDTQYF. CDR3 sequence (DNA): TGTGCCAGCAGTCAGAGGACAGATACGCAGTATTTT.

In the case of this clone: This sample includes further DNA sequences coding for the same CDR3. The rearrangement joins TRBV18 to TRBJ1-5, with D maybe TRBD1 (5 bases). CDR3 size: 13 residues. V was pared by 2 bases and J by 4 bases, with 6 bases between. Germline CDR1 reads KGHSH; CDR2 reads LQKENI. CDR3 nucleotide sequence: TGTGCCAGCTCACCAGACAGAAATCAGCCCCAGCATTTT. Translation gives CASSPDRNQPQHF.

This chain joins TRBV6-5 and TRBJ2-1, with TRBD2 matching 13 bases. CDR3 size: 16 residues. The V gene's germline CDR1 is MNHEY and CDR2 SVGAGI. The V segment lost 4 bases and the J segment 3 bases; nucleotides outside the gene matches: 3. The DNA of the CDR3 is TGTGCCAGCAGTTCCTGGACTAGCGGGGGCTACAATGAGCAGTTCTTC. Its protein product is CASSSWTSGGYNEQFF.

This chain links TRBV5-5 with TRBJ1-5, with D possibly being TRBD1 (5 bases). The CDR3 covers 15 residues. Germline V gives CDR1 SGHKS, CDR2 YYEKEE (reference sequence). The germline V and J ends were trimmed by 0 bases and 0 bases, with 7 bases remaining between them. The CDR3 region has the DNA TGTGCCAGCAGCTTGGCCGACAGTAGCAATCAGCCCCAGCATTTT. It translates to CASSLADSSNQPQHF.

This chain links TRBV11-2 with TRBJ1-2; 8 bases map to TRBD1. The V segment lost 7 bases and the J segment 5 bases; nucleotides outside the gene matches: 9. The CDR3 loop spans 14 amino acids. CDR1 is SGHAT, CDR2 FQNNGV, per germline. DNA of the CDR3: TGTGCCAGCACCTTGGACAGGGCGGTTTATGGCTACACCTTC. Translation: CASTLDRAVYGYTF.

V and J are TRBV28 and TRBJ1-2, with unresolved D. With 5 bases removed from V and 3 bases from J, the gap between germline ends came to 13 bases. The CDR3 has 14 amino acids. Looked up from germline, CDR1 is MDHEN and CDR2 is SYDVKM. The DNA of the CDR3 is TGTGCCAGCAGTATAACCGGGTTCGACTATGGCTACACCTTC. It encodes CASSITGFDYGYTF.

The chain has TRBV9 and TRBJ2-1; D is perhaps TRBD2 (6 bases). Trimming removed 0 bases from V and 5 bases from J, with 9 bases in between. The CDR3 has 14 amino acids. Germline values: CDR1 SGDLS, CDR2 YYNGEE. The CDR3 DNA reads TGTGCCAGCAGCGTAGCCGGGAGCCACAATGAGCAGTTCTTC. Protein: CASSVAGSHNEQFF.

This clone was recorded a few times. This chain links TRBV5-4 with TRBJ2-2, with D maybe TRBD2 (6 bases). The V and J ends lost 4 bases and 5 bases respectively, with 21 bases between them. In germline, CDR1 is SGHNT, CDR2 YYREEE (reference sequence). The CDR3 runs 17 residues. The CDR3 reads CASSRGLRIIETGELFF. CDR3 in DNA: TGTGCCAGCAGCAGGGGACTTCGGATTATTGAGACCGGGGAGCTGTTTTTT.

This clone was detected once. V gene TRBV9 combines with J gene TRBJ2-1; 9 bases are a match to TRBD2. With V trimmed by 0 bases and J by 6 bases, 10 bases remained unmatched. The CDR3 loop spans 17 amino acids. Germline lookup yields CDR1 SGDLS and CDR2 YYNGEE. CDR3 protein: CASSVGGSLAGFNEQFF. CDR3 nucleotides: TGTGCCAGCAGCGTAGGGGGTAGTCTAGCGGGATTCAATGAGCAGTTCTTC.

This chain joins TRBV28 and TRBJ2-7; D ambiguous. There are 15 residues in the CDR3. The germline CDR1 and CDR2 sequences are MDHEN and SYDVKM. The V end was cut by 7 bases, the J end by 5 bases, with 21 bases between. The CDR3 loop reads CASTSGAVVQNEQYF. CDR3 DNA sequence: TGTGCCAGCACCTCCGGCGCGGTCGTGCAGAACGAGCAGTACTTC.

The sample holds one count of this clone. This rearrangement joins TRBV27 to TRBJ1-5, with 7 bases lining up with TRBD1. Germline assignment: CDR1 MNHEY and CDR2 SMNVEV (reference sequence). V dropped 6 bases and J dropped 4; count of bases not matched to a gene: 6. This CDR3 comprises 14 residues. This CDR3 is CASSPDRVNQPQHF. CDR3 in DNA: TGTGCCAGCAGCCCTGACAGGGTTAATCAGCCCCAGCATTTT.

CDR3 loop: CAWKGQVSGNTIYF. The CDR3 region has the DNA TGTGCCTGGAAGGGACAGGTCTCTGGAAACACCATATATTTT. The chain uses TRBV30 and TRBJ1-3; 8 nucleotides match TRBD1. The V and J ends lost 4 bases and 0 bases, in that order; junction bases with no gene match: 2. The CDR3 contains 14 residues. Germline V CDR1 and CDR2: GTSNPN, SVGIG (reference sequence).

The chain couples TRBV28 to TRBJ2-7; maybe TRBD1 (6 bases). The germline V gene encodes CDR1 MDHEN and CDR2 SYDVKM. Trimming removed 6 bases from V and 0 bases from J, with 15 bases in between. The CDR3 is made up of 15 amino acids. CDR3 in DNA: TGTGCCAGCAGCTCAAACCGGGACACCTCCTACGAGCAGTACTTC. It yields the protein CASSSNRDTSYEQYF.

This clone was seen more than once but under ten times. J is TRBJ2-4 and V is TRBV5-6, with a weak D call TRBD2 (7 bases). V was cut by 5 bases and J by 6 bases, with 12 bases left in between. The CDR3 runs to 13 residues. CDR1 is SGHDT, CDR2 YYEEEE, per germline. The CDR3 nucleotides are TGTGCCAGCAGGGGGGAGGGGGGAAACATTCAGTACTTC. Its protein product is CASRGEGGNIQYF.

The chain couples TRBV7-9 to TRBJ1-5, with 8 bases identical to TRBD1. Germline V gene lookup returns CDR1 SEHNR and CDR2 FQNEAQ (reference sequence). The CDR3 is 13 residues long. The trim removed 3 bases at V and 5 bases at J, leaving 0 bases unmatched. CDR3 nucleotide sequence: TGTGCCAGCAGCTTGACAGGGGATCAGCCCCAGCATTTT. This sequence encodes CASSLTGDQPQHF. The full variable domain, with the rest looked up from reference TRBV7-9 and TRBJ1-5, is DTGVSQNPRHKITKRGQNVTFRCDPISEHNRLYWYRQTLGQGPEFLTYFQNEAQLEKSRLLSDRFSAERPKGSFSTLEIQRTEQGDSAMYLCASSLTGDQPQHFGDGTRLSIL.

The V gene is TRBV6-6, the J gene TRBJ2-1; 7 nucleotides match TRBD2. Germline CDR1 and CDR2: MNHNY and SVGAGI (reference sequence). This CDR3 spans 14 amino acids. Trimming removed 6 bases from V and 5 bases from J; junction bases left unmatched: 7. The chain's CDR3 is CASRAGTKDNEQFF. Here the CDR3 DNA reads TGTGCCAGCAGAGCCGGGACTAAAGACAATGAGCAGTTCTTC.